This TCR beta chain was sequenced during a study of cytomegalovirus exposure and HLA in healthy donors. Turning to the study itself: The 550 to 800 first-cohort repertoires and the roughly 130 validation repertoires shared the same platform, a later analysis reported. Study results and caveats: Overall, approximately 150 TCR beta chains were annotated as cytomegalovirus-associated. Rarity marked most TCR sequences, yet some public TCRs occurred in many donors.

As to this clone: Antigen: not known.

TCRdb keeps only in-frame clones here, not all; method: immunoSEQ multiplex PCR. The sample includes more than 85,000 clones, about nine tenths of them seen just once. The sequence derives from a woman between 18 and 29 years old in good health and CMV-seronegative. Sequencing input: PBMCs.

The CDR3 DNA sequence: TGTGCCAGCAGCCCAAACAGGCCTAAACGACAGAACAATGAGCAGTTCTTC. Residues: CASSPNRPKRQNNEQFF. This rearrangement joins TRBV7-8 to TRBJ2-1, with D perhaps TRBD1 (5 bases). The germline gives CDR1 SGHVS, CDR2 FQNEAQ. CDR3 length: 17 amino acids. Trimming removed 5 bases from V and 5 bases from J, with 22 bases in between.